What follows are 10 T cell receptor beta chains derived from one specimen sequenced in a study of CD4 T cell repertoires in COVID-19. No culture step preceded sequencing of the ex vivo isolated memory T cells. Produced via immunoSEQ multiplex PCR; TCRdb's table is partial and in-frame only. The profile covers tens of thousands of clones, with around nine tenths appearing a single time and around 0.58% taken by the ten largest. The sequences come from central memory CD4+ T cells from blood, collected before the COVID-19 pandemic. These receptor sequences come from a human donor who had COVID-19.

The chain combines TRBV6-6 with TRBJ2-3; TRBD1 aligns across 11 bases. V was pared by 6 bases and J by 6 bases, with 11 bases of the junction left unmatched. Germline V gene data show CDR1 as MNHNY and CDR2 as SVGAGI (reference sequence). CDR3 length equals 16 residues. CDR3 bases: TGTGCCAGCAGCCCCGCCGGGACAGGGGGAAGCGATACGCAGTATTTT. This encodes CASSPAGTGGSDTQYF.

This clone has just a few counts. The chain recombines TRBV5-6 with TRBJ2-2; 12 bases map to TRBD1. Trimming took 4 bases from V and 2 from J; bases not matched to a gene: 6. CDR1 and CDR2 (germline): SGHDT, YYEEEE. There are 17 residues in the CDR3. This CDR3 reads CASSHLGTGGNTGELFF. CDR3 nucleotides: TGTGCCAGCAGCCACTTGGGGACAGGGGGCAACACCGGGGAGCTGTTTTTT.

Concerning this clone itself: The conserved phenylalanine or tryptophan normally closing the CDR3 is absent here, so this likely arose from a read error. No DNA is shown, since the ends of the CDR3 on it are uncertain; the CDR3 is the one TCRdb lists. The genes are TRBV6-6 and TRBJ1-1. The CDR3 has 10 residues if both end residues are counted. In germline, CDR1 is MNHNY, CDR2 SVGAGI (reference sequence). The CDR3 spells CASSEVAPRL.

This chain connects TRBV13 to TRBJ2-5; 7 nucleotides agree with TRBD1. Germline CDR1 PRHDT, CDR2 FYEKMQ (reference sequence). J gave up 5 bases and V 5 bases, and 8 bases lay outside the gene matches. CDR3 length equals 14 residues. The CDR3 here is CASSRGTVEETQYF. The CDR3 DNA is TGTGCCAGCAGCCGTGGGACAGTTGAGGAGACCCAGTACTTC.

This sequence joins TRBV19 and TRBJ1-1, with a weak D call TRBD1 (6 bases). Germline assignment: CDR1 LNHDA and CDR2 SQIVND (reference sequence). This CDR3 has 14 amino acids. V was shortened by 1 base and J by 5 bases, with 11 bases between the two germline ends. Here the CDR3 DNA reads TGTGCCAGTAGTATAGTTACAGGGAAGACTGAAGCTTTCTTT. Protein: CASSIVTGKTEAFF.

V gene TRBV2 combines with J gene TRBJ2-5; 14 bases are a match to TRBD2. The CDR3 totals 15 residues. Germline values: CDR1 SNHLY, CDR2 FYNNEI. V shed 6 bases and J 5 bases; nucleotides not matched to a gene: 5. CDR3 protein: CASRGLAGVAETQYF. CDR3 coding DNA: TGTGCCAGCAGGGGACTAGCGGGAGTTGCGGAGACCCAGTACTTC.

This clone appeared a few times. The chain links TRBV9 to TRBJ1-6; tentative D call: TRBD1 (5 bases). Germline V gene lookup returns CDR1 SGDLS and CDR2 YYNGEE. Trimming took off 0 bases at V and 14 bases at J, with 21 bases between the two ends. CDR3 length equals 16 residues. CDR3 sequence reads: CASSVDSGWGTNALHF. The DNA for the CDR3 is TGTGCCAGCAGCGTAGATTCCGGGTGGGGGACTAACGCCCTCCACTTT.

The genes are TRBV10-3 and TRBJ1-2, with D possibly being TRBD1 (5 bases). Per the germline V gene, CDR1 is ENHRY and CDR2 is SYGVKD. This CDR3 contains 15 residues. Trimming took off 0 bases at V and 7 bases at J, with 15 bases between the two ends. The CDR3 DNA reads TGTGCCATCAGTGAGTCAGGCAGGGAAAACAGTGGCTACACCTTC. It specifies CAISESGRENSGYTF.

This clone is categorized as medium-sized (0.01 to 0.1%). The CDR3 region is CASSSPGQAMGKLFF. CDR3 DNA: TGTGCCAGCAGCAGCCCGGGACAGGCAATGGGAAAACTGTTTTTT. The V and J genes are TRBV7-2 and TRBJ1-4; 8 nucleotides match TRBD1. The V and J ends lost 5 bases and 10 bases, in that order; junction bases with no gene match: 12. The germline CDR1 and CDR2 sequences are SGHTA and FQGNSA. The CDR3 consists of 15 residues. Drawing the rest from reference TRBV7-2 and TRBJ1-4, the complete variable domain is GAGVSQSPSNKVTEKGKDVELRCDPISGHTALYWYRQSLGQGLEFLIYFQGNSAPDKSGLPSDRFSAERTGGSVSTLTIQRTQQEDSAVYLCASSSPGQAMGKLFFGSGTQLSVL.

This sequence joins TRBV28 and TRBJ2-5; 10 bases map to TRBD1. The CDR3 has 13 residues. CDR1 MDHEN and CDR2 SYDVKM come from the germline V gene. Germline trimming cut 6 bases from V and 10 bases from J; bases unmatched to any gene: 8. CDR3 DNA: TGTGCCAGCAGCCCTCCGGACAGGGGGAACCAGTACTTC. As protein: CASSPPDRGNQYF.